The 28 T cell receptor beta chains in this list originate from one sample, sequenced in a study of blood T cell repertoires in COVID-19. Clones were read by immunoSEQ multiplex PCR, and TCRdb kept only the in-frame ones, dropping some. Counted here are approximately 210,000 clones, over 75% occurring once; the ten biggest clones make up around 6.6%. Sequencing was done on a sample of peripheral blood. Receptors were obtained from a middle-aged woman who had recovered from COVID-19.

The gene calls are TRBV11-2 and TRBJ2-7; TRBD2 aligns across 10 bases. Germline CDR1 is SGHAT and CDR2 is FQNNGV. The V segment lost 5 bases and the J segment 2 bases; nucleotides outside the gene matches: 6. The CDR3 extends over 15 amino acids. The CDR3 reads CASSPGLATTYEQYF. DNA for the CDR3: TGTGCCAGCAGCCCGGGACTAGCGACAACCTACGAGCAGTACTTC.

The chain has TRBV9 and TRBJ1-3; D ambiguous. Germline V lookup: CDR1 SGDLS, CDR2 YYNGEE. The CDR3 sequence is 14 residues long. The V end lost 4 bases, the J end lost 14 bases, and 22 bases lay between the germline ends. The CDR3 loop is CASSLNRDSGVLYF. Written as DNA, the CDR3 is TGTGCCAGCAGCCTAAACCGGGATAGTGGAGTATTATATTTT.

This chain joins TRBV30 and TRBJ2-1; 8 nucleotides agree with TRBD2. V lost 3 bases and J lost 8; bases outside the gene matches: 15. CDR3 length equals 16 residues. Germline V gene lookup returns CDR1 GTSNPN and CDR2 SVGIG (reference sequence). The CDR3 nucleotides read TGTGCCTGGAGCCGAGGAGTAGCGGGAAAGTTCGATGAGCAGTTCTTC. Its protein is CAWSRGVAGKFDEQFF.

This clone was detected only once. The chain links TRBV18 to TRBJ1-1, with D unclear. This CDR3 is built from 13 residues. Germline CDR1 is KGHSH and CDR2 is LQKENI. V was trimmed by 3 bases and J by 2 bases, leaving 7 bases between them. CDR3 in DNA: TGTGCCAGCTCACCCTCTGTAAACACTGAAGCTTTCTTT. As protein: CASSPSVNTEAFF.

CDR3 sequence (DNA): TGCGCCAGCAGCCCCGGCAGGGAAACTAACTATGGCTACACCTTC. This sequence encodes CASSPGRETNYGYTF. The chain uses TRBV5-1 and TRBJ1-2; tentatively, D is TRBD1 (5 bases). The CDR3 sequence is 15 residues long. Germline CDR1 SGHRS, CDR2 YFSETQ. Trimming cost V 4 bases and J 0 bases, with 13 bases left between them. Combining the CDR3 with reference TRBV5-1 and TRBJ1-2 gives the whole variable domain KAGVTQTPRYLIKTRGQQVTLSCSPISGHRSVSWYQQTPGQGLQFLFEYFSETQRNKGNFPGRFSGRQFSNSRSEMNVSTLELGDSALYLCASSPGRETNYGYTFGSGTRLTVV.

The rearrangement links TRBV5-1 to TRBJ1-1; D is possibly TRBD1 (5 bases). The ends were cut back, 3 bases at V and 0 bases at J, with 24 bases in the middle. The CDR3 has 19 residues. Germline-derived CDR1 and CDR2 are SGHRS and YFSETQ. The CDR3 loop reads CASSWVGTGLRALNTEAFF. The CDR3 DNA sequence: TGCGCCAGCAGCTGGGTGGGGACGGGACTAAGGGCTTTGAACACTGAAGCTTTCTTT.

The V and J genes are TRBV7-8 and TRBJ1-6; TRBD1 matches at 7 bases. The CDR3 runs 18 residues. Germline assignment: CDR1 SGHVS and CDR2 FQNEAQ. The trim removed 2 bases at V and 0 bases at J, leaving 7 bases unmatched. The DNA of the CDR3 is TGTGCCAGCAGCTTATTAGACAGGGCGGGCTCCTATAATTCACCCCTCCACTTT. Protein sequence: CASSLLDRAGSYNSPLHF. The variable domain in full, with the rest retrieved from reference TRBV7-8 and TRBJ1-6, is GAGVSQSPRYKVAKRGQDVALRCDPISGHVSLFWYQQALGQGPEFLTYFQNEAQLDKSGLPSDRFFAERPEGSVSTLKIQRTQQEDSAVYLCASSLLDRAGSYNSPLHFGNGTRLTVT.

V and J are TRBV7-2 and TRBJ2-1; D may be TRBD2 (5 bases). V lost 2 bases to trimming and J lost 8 bases, with 10 bases between them. The CDR3 sequence is 13 residues long. The V gene's germline CDR1 is SGHTA and CDR2 FQGNSA. CDR3 in DNA: TGTGCCAGCAGCTTAACGCTAGCTCATGAGCAGTTCTTC. It codes for CASSLTLAHEQFF. Using reference TRBV7-2 and TRBJ2-1 for the parts outside the CDR3, the full variable domain is GAGVSQSPSNKVTEKGKDVELRCDPISGHTALYWYRQSLGQGLEFLIYFQGNSAPDKSGLPSDRFSAERTGGSVSTLTIQRTQQEDSAVYLCASSLTLAHEQFFGPGTRLTVL.

The chain joins TRBV5-1 to TRBJ1-4; D perhaps matches TRBD1 (5 bases). Trimming stripped 4 bases from V and 3 bases from J, with 16 bases between. From germline, CDR1 is SGHRS and CDR2 YFSETQ. CDR3 length: 16 amino acids. CDR3 nucleotides: TGCGCCAGCAGCCCGAAGAATGCGGGGGCTAATGAAAAACTGTTTTTT. It is translated as CASSPKNAGANEKLFF.

V gene TRBV18 combines with J gene TRBJ2-5; 11 bases agree with TRBD1. This CDR3 has 17 amino acids. V lost 4 bases and J lost 3; bases outside the gene matches: 10. Germline V gene data show CDR1 as KGHSH and CDR2 as LQKENI. As DNA, the CDR3 is TGTGCCAGCTCACTAACGCTCGGACAGGGGGCAGAAGAGACCCAGTACTTC. As protein: CASSLTLGQGAEETQYF.

J is TRBJ2-2 and V is TRBV19, with 10 bases fitting TRBD2. The V and J ends lost 6 bases and 7 bases, in that order; junction bases with no gene match: 8. Germline V gives CDR1 LNHDA, CDR2 SQIVND (reference sequence). This CDR3 is built from 15 residues. The CDR3 protein is CASSVSSGSVGELFF. DNA for the CDR3: TGTGCCAGTAGCGTGTCTAGCGGGAGTGTCGGGGAGCTGTTTTTT.

This sequence joins TRBV14 and TRBJ2-4; 7 bases are shared with TRBD2. The CDR3 is 12 residues long. The V gene end was trimmed by 9 bases and the J gene end by 8 bases; junction bases not matched to a gene: 7. Germline V lookup: CDR1 SGHDN, CDR2 FVKESK. CDR3 bases: TGTGCCAGTTCGCGCGGGAGAGACATTCAGTACTTC. Translation: CASSRGRDIQYF.

This chain uses TRBV2 with TRBJ2-7, with 13 bases lining up with TRBD2. The V segment lost 6 bases and the J segment 2 bases; nucleotides outside the gene matches: 1. The CDR3 contains 14 residues. Germline V gene lookup returns CDR1 SNHLY and CDR2 FYNNEI. CDR3 sequence (DNA): TGTGCCAGCAGGGGACTAGCGGGAACCTACGAGCAGTACTTC. Translating it yields CASRGLAGTYEQYF.

The chain carries TRBV2 and TRBJ1-1; TRBD1 matches at 7 bases. CDR3 length equals 14 residues. V dropped 6 bases and J dropped 3; count of bases not matched to a gene: 7. CDR1 is SNHLY, CDR2 FYNNEI, per germline. The CDR3 here is CASREDRTYTEAFF. Written as DNA, the CDR3 is TGTGCCAGCAGAGAGGACAGGACGTACACTGAAGCTTTCTTT.

This chain connects TRBV7-6 to TRBJ2-1, with D maybe TRBD2 (6 bases). The CDR3 extends over 12 amino acids. Per germline, CDR1 SGHVS and CDR2 FNYEAQ. The V end was cut by 3 bases, the J end by 6 bases, with 6 bases between. The CDR3 spells CASSLTSNEQFF. The CDR3 DNA reads as TGTGCCAGCAGCTTGACTAGCAATGAGCAGTTCTTC.

The chain uses TRBV19 and TRBJ1-5; 8 bases fit TRBD1. This CDR3 region has 16 residues. Germline CDR1 LNHDA, CDR2 SQIVND (reference sequence). J lost 4 bases, V lost 4 bases, and 9 bases had no gene match. The CDR3 DNA sequence: TGTGCCAGTAGTACCCACCGGGACAGGCTGAATCAGCCCCAGCATTTT. Residues: CASSTHRDRLNQPQHF. Filled out from reference TRBV19 and TRBJ1-5, the complete variable domain reads DGGITQSPKYLFRKEGQNVTLSCEQNLNHDAMYWYRQDPGQGLRLIYYSQIVNDFQKGDIAEGYSVSREKKESFPLTVTSAQKNPTAFYLCASSTHRDRLNQPQHFGDGTRLSIL.

This chain connects TRBV18 to TRBJ2-7, with 13 nucleotides matching TRBD2. V shed 0 bases, J shed 4 bases, and the junction held 3 bases outside the gene matches. The CDR3 length is 16 residues. Germline values: CDR1 KGHSH, CDR2 LQKENI. CDR3 amino acids: CASSPPGLAGVYEQYF. Here the CDR3 DNA reads TGTGCCAGCTCACCACCTGGACTAGCGGGAGTTTACGAGCAGTACTTC.

The CDR3 DNA reads TGTGCCAGCAGCCCCCTCCCGAACACTGAAGCTTTCTTT. It is translated as CASSPLPNTEAFF. The J gene is TRBJ1-1, the V gene TRBV3-1 (or the pseudogene TRBV3-2); no clear D gene. This CDR3 region has 13 residues. Germline CDR1 LGHDT, CDR2 YNNKEL (reference sequence). The germline V and J ends were trimmed by 4 bases and 1 base, with 7 bases remaining between them.

There are a few counts of this clone. One end of the junction is discordant with germline, which a read error may explain. The chain links TRBV19 to TRBJ1-5; 7 nucleotides align to TRBD1. The CDR3 has 14 residues. CDR1 is LNHDA, CDR2 SQIVND, per germline (reference sequence). CDR3 in amino acids: CASNIQGLNQPQHF. The CDR3 DNA reads TGTGCCAGTAATATACAGGGGCTAAATCAGCCCCAGCATTTT.

The rearrangement uses TRBV18 and TRBJ2-7; 7 bases map to TRBD1. CDR1 and CDR2 from the germline V gene are KGHSH and LQKENI. This CDR3 has 15 amino acids. With 4 bases clipped from V and 3 bases from J, the junction kept 9 bases outside the gene matches. CDR3 region: CASSLGQVEGYEQYF. The CDR3 region has the DNA TGTGCCAGCTCACTCGGACAGGTAGAAGGCTACGAGCAGTACTTC.

This clone has just one count. The chain links TRBV2 to TRBJ1-2; D perhaps matches TRBD1 (6 bases). CDR3 length: 14 amino acids. The germline V gene encodes CDR1 SNHLY and CDR2 FYNNEI. V lost 6 bases, J lost 8 bases, and 19 bases lay in between. CDR3 loop: CASRGITGPMGYTF. In nucleotides, the CDR3 is TGTGCCAGCAGGGGAATTACAGGGCCCATGGGCTACACCTTC.

A few counts support this clone. The J gene is TRBJ2-7, the V gene TRBV23-1, with D maybe TRBD1 (6 bases). TRBV23-1 belongs to the ORF category, with a function that is uncertain. The CDR3 extends over 13 amino acids. Trimming shortened V by 6 bases and J by 3 bases, and 12 bases separated the two germline ends. CDR3 nucleotides: TGCGCCAGCAGGGACAGCCTCTTCTACGAGCAGTACTTC. This sequence encodes CASRDSLFYEQYF.

V and J are TRBV15 and TRBJ2-7, with 7 bases matching TRBD1. This CDR3 spans 18 amino acids. The ends lost 1 base at V and 2 bases at J; junction bases unmatched: 14. Germline CDR1 and CDR2: LNHNV and YYDKDF (reference sequence). The CDR3 bases are TGTGCCACCAGCAGAGGTCTTCCGAGAGGGGACAGTCCCTACGAGCAGTACTTC. Its protein is CATSRGLPRGDSPYEQYF.

In this sample, this clone turned up a few times. This chain uses TRBV7-2 with TRBJ1-6; the match to TRBD1 covers 8 bases. There are 16 residues in the CDR3. V lost 5 bases to trimming and J lost 6 bases; unmatched junction nucleotides: 9. Germline assignment: CDR1 SGHTA and CDR2 FQGNSA. CDR3 bases: TGTGCCAGCAGCCTACGGACAGGGTCGCGTAATTCACCCCTCCACTTT. Translation gives CASSLRTGSRNSPLHF.

The CDR3 sequence: CASSLAGGIQETQYF. The CDR3 coding sequence is TGTGCCAGCAGCTTAGCGGGAGGGATCCAAGAGACCCAGTACTTC. The chain combines TRBV7-9 with TRBJ2-5, with TRBD2 identical over 7 bases. V gave up 0 bases and J gave up 1 base; unmatched junction bases: 2. Germline CDR1 and CDR2: SEHNR and FQNEAQ (reference sequence). This CDR3 region has 15 residues.

The genes are TRBV19 and TRBJ2-7, with 7 bases fitting TRBD1. The CDR3 is made up of 12 amino acids. V lost 9 bases, J lost 2 bases, and 4 bases stayed unmatched. The germline V gene has CDR1 LNHDA and CDR2 SQIVND (reference sequence). CDR3 bases: TGTGCCAGCATGGACAGGACCTACGAGCAGTACTTC. Translation gives CASMDRTYEQYF.

The chain joins TRBV18 to TRBJ1-1; possible D gene TRBD1, 5 bases. Between the trimmed V and J ends, which lost 0 bases and 3 bases, there was a span of 11 bases. Germline V lookup: CDR1 KGHSH, CDR2 LQKENI. The CDR3 is 15 amino acids. CDR3 sequence (DNA): TGTGCCAGCTCACCACCGGGGGGGAGGGACACTGAAGCTTTCTTT. Translated, it gives CASSPPGGRDTEAFF.

This rearrangement joins TRBV29-1 to TRBJ2-3, with a possible D match to TRBD1 (5 bases). This CDR3 region has 13 residues. Germline CDR1 SQVTM, CDR2 ANQGSEA. Trimming took off 6 bases at V and 4 bases at J, with 14 bases between the two ends. CDR3 sequence reads: CSVWGRLADTQYF. The CDR3 DNA sequence: TGCAGCGTATGGGGCAGGTTAGCAGATACGCAGTATTTT.